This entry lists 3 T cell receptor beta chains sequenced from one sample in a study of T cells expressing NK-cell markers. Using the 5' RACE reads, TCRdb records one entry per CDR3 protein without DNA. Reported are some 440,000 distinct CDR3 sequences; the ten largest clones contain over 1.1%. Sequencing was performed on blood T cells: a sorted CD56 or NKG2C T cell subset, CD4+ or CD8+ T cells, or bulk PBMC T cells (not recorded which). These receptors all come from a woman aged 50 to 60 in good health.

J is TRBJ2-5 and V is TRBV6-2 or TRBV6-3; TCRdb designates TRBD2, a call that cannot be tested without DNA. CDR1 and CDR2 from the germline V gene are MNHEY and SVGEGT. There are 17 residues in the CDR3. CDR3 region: CASSYSASGRAQETQYF.

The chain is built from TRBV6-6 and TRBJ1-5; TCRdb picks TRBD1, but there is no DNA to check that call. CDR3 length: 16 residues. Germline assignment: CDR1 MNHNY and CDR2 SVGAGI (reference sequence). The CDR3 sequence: CASSYSGQGVDQPQHF.

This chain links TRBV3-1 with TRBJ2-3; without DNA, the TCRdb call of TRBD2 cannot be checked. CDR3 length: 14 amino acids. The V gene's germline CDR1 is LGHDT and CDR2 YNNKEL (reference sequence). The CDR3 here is CASSQGLARDTQYF.